The present entry profiles one T cell receptor beta chain with its context. Its target is not known. The data are from a study of molecular identifiers for immune sequencing clone quantification. TCRdb re-derived calls from the PCR reads in MiXCR, one entry per CDR3 protein. Of a few hundred thousand distinct CDR3 sequences listed, less than 30% are singletons. Findings of the study overall: Clone sizes that are highly expanded could be underestimated when identical TCR molecules share a barcode. Naive cells had under 1% of molecules in clones above 20 RNA copies, effectors over 99%.

The CDR3 sequence is 15 residues long. The germline V gene encodes CDR1 SGHVS and CDR2 FNYEAQ. V lost 0 bases to trimming and J lost 2 bases, with 11 bases between them. The receptor comes from a human donor in good health. Some libraries in this study had Jurkat cell RNA spiked in. V usage is TRBV7-6 and J usage is TRBJ2-7, with D unclear. The material sequenced was naive CD8+ T cells from blood, with Jurkat cell RNA spiked in. The subset was: FACS-sorted CD8+CD4-CCR7+CD45RA+ naive T cells. The CDR3 coding sequence is TGTGCCAGCAGCTTAGCCGGTTACCAGACCTACGAGCAGTACTTC. Its protein is CASSLAGYQTYEQYF. The entire variable domain, with the rest obtained from reference TRBV7-6 and TRBJ2-7, is as follows: GAGVSQSPRYKVTKRGQDVALRCDPISGHVSLYWYRQALGQGPEFLTYFNYEAQQDKSGLPNDRFSAERPEGSISTLTIQRTEQRDSAMYRCASSLAGYQTYEQYFGPGTRLTVT.